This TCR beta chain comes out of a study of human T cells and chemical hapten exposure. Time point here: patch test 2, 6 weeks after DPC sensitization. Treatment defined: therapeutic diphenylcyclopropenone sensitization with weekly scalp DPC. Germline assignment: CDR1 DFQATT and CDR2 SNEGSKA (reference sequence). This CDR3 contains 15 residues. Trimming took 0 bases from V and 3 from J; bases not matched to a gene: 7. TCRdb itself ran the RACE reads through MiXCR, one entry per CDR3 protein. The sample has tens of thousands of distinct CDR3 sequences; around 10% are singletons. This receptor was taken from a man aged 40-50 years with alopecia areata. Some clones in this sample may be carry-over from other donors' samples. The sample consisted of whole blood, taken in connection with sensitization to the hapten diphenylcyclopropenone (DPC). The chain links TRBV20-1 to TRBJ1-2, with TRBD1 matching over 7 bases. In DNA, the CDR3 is TGCAGTGCTAGAGATTCAGAGGGGGCCTACTATGGCTACACCTTC. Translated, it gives CSARDSEGAYYGYTF.